These 3 T cell receptor beta chains originate from one sample sequenced in a study of blood T cell repertoires in COVID-19. Only in-frame clones appear in the TCRdb table, and some are missing; sequencing was by immunoSEQ multiplex PCR. This sample has some 83,000 clones, with about 92% found just once. The specimen sequenced was peripheral blood. These receptors were taken from a man between 50 and 59 years old with acute or convalescent COVID-19.

The chain joins TRBV3-1 (or the pseudogene TRBV3-2) to TRBJ2-5, with 8 positions matching TRBD2. CDR3 length: 17 residues. The germline V gene has CDR1 LGHDT and CDR2 YNNKEL (reference sequence). The J segment lost 1 base and the V segment lost 4 bases, leaving 11 bases of the junction unmatched. The CDR3 bases are TGTGCCAGCAGCCCTATCCTAGCGGGTAGCTTCCAAGAGACCCAGTACTTC. Its protein is CASSPILAGSFQETQYF.

This chain connects TRBV6-1 to TRBJ1-1, with D possibly TRBD1 on 5 matching bases. This CDR3 has 14 amino acids. Looked up from germline, CDR1 is MNHNS and CDR2 is SASEGT. V dropped 1 base and J dropped 8 bases, with 14 bases sitting between them. The CDR3 DNA follows: TGTGCCAGCAGTGAAGGGGGGGGTGAACCGGAAGCTTTCTTT. It encodes CASSEGGGEPEAFF.

CDR3 in DNA: TGCGCCAGCAGACCCCAGGGGTGTTATAGCAATCAGCCCCAGCATTTT. Translating it yields CASRPQGCYSNQPQHF. The rearrangement uses TRBV23-1 and TRBJ1-5; possibly TRBD1 for D (6 bases). TRBV23-1 is marked as an open reading frame, function uncertain. The ends were cut back, 6 bases at V and 0 bases at J, with 15 bases in the middle. The CDR3 sequence is 16 residues long.